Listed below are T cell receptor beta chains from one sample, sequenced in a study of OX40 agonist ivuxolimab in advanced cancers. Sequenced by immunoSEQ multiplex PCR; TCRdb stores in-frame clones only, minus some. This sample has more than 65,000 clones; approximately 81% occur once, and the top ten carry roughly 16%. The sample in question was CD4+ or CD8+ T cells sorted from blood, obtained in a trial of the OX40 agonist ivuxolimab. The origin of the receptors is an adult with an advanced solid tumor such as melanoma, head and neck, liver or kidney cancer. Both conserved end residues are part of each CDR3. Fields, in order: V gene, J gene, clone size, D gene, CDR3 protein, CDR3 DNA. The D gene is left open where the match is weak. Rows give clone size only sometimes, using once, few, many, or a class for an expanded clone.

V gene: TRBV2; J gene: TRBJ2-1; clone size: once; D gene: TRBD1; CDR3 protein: CASSENPGQIYNEQFF; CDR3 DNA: TGTGCCAGCAGTGAGAATCCGGGACAGATCTACAATGAGCAGTTCTTC
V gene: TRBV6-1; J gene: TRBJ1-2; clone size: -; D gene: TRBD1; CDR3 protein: CASSEARQGATYGYTF; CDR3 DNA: TGTGCCAGCAGTGAAGCGAGACAGGGGGCTACCTATGGCTACACCTTC
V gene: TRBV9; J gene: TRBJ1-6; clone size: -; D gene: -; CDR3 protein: CASSATGRGGNSPLHF; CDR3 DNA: TGTGCCAGCAGCGCGACGGGGAGGGGAGGTAATTCACCCCTCCACTTT
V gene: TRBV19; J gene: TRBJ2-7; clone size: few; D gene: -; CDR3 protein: CASSGSRAGEQYF; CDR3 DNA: TGTGCCAGTAGTGGGTCCCGGGCTGGAGAGCAGTACTTC
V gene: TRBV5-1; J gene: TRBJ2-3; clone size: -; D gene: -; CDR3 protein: CASSLFPLTTDTQYF; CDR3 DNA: TGCGCCAGCAGCTTGTTTCCTCTTACCACAGATACGCAGTATTTT
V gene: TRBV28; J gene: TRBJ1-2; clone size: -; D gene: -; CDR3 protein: CASNPWADPPNYGYTF; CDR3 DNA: TGTGCCAGCAACCCTTGGGCTGATCCCCCTAACTATGGCTACACCTTC
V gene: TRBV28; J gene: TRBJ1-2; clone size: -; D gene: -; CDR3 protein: CASSLAQETYGYTF; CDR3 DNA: TGTGCCAGCAGTTTGGCGCAGGAGACCTATGGCTACACCTTC
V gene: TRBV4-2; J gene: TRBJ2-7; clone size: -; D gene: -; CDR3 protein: CASSQVAGQADEQYF; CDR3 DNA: TGTGCCAGCAGCCAAGTGGCGGGTCAGGCCGACGAGCAGTACTTC
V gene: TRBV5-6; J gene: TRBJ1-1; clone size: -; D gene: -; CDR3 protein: CASSFNPNTEAFF; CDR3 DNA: TGTGCCAGCAGTTTTAATCCGAACACTGAAGCTTTCTTT
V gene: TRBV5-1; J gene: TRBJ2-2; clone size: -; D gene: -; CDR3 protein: CASSPEALNTGELFF; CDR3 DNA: TGCGCCAGCAGCCCTGAAGCATTGAACACCGGGGAGCTGTTTTTT
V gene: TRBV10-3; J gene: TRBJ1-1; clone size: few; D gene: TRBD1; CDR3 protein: CAISDGGGQGAPNTEAFF; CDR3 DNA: TGTGCCATCAGTGACGGGGGAGGCCAGGGGGCGCCGAACACTGAAGCTTTCTTT
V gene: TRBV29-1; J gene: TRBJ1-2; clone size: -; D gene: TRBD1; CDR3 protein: CSAGQGGVYGYIF; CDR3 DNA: TGCAGCGCCGGACAGGGAGGAGTCTATGGCTACATCTTC
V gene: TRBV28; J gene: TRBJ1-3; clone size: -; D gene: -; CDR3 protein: CASSKTGFSGNTIYF; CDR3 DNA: TGTGCCAGCAGTAAGACAGGTTTCTCTGGAAACACCATATATTTT
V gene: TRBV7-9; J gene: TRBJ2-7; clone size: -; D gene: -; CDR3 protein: CASSLVPEGEQYF; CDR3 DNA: TGTGCCAGCAGCTTAGTCCCGGAGGGGGAGCAGTACTTC
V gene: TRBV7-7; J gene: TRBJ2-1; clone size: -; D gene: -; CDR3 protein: CASSPGQSNEQFF; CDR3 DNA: TGTGCTAGCAGCCCCGGACAGAGCAATGAGCAGTTCTTC
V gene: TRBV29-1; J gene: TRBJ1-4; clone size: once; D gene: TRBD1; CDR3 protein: CSVDQGGGTNEKLFF; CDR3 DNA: TGCAGCGTTGATCAGGGGGGGGGAACTAATGAAAAACTGTTTTTT
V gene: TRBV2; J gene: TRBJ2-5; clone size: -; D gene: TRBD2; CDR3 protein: CASSVAGTSSGPGETQYF; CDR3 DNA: TGTGCCAGCAGTGTAGCCGGGACTAGTTCGGGCCCGGGAGAGACCCAGTACTTC
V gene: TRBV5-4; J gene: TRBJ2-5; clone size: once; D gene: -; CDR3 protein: CASSFQQGETQYF; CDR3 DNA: TGTGCCAGCAGCTTTCAACAGGGCGAGACCCAGTACTTC
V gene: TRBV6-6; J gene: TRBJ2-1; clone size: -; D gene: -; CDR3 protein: CASTYRDGYNEQFF; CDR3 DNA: TGTGCCAGCACCTACAGGGATGGGTACAATGAGCAGTTCTTC
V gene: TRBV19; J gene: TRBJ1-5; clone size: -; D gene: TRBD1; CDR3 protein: CASKDRSNQPQHF; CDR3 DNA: TGTGCCAGTAAGGACAGGAGCAATCAGCCCCAGCATTTT
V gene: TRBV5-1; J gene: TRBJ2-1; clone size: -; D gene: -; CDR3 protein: CASSLAGINEQFF; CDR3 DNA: TGCGCCAGCAGTCTGGCGGGGATCAATGAGCAGTTCTTC
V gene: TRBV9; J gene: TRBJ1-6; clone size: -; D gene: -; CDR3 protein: CASSADGDSPLHF; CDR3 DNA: TGTGCCAGCAGCGCGGACGGGGATTCACCCCTCCACTTT
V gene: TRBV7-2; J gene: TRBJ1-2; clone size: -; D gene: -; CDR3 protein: CASSPAAFSNYGYTF; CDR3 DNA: TGTGCCAGCAGCCCCGCAGCTTTCTCTAACTATGGCTACACCTTC
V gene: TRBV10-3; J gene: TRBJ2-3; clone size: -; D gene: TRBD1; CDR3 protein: CAIRQTGIPTDTQYF; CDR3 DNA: TGTGCCATCAGACAGACAGGGATCCCCACAGATACGCAGTATTTT
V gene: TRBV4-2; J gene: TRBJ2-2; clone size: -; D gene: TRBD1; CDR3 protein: CASSPRTGGNRNTGELFF; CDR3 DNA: TGTGCCAGCAGCCCCAGGACAGGGGGCAATCGGAACACCGGGGAGCTGTTTTTT
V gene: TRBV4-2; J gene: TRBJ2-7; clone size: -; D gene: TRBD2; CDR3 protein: CASSQVISGSGEQYF; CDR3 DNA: TGTGCCAGCAGCCAAGTAATTAGCGGGAGCGGAGAGCAGTACTTC
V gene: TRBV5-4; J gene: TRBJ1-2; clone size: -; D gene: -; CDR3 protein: CASSVGSLDYGYTF; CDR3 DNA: TGTGCCAGCAGCGTGGGCTCGCTCGACTATGGCTACACCTTC
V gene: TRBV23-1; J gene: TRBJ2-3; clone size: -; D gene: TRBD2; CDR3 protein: CASSRKREGRTDTQYF; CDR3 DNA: TGCGCCAGCAGTCGCAAGCGGGAGGGCCGGACAGATACGCAGTATTTT
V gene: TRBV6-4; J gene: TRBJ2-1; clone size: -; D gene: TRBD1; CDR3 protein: CASSDGIPGQVNNEQFF; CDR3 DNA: TGTGCCAGCAGTGACGGGATCCCCGGACAGGTCAACAATGAGCAGTTCTTC
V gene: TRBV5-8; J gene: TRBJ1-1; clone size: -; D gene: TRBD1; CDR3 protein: CASSLGGTGRGLEAFF; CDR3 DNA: TGTGCCAGCAGCTTGGGAGGGACAGGGCGGGGTCTCGAAGCTTTCTTT
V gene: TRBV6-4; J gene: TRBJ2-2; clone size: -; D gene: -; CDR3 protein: CASSDGENTGELFF; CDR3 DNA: TGTGCCAGCAGTGACGGGGAAAACACCGGGGAGCTGTTTTTT
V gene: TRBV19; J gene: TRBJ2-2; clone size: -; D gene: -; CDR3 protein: CASTPRGPGDTGELFF; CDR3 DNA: TGTGCCAGTACCCCCAGGGGACCAGGGGACACCGGGGAGCTGTTTTTT